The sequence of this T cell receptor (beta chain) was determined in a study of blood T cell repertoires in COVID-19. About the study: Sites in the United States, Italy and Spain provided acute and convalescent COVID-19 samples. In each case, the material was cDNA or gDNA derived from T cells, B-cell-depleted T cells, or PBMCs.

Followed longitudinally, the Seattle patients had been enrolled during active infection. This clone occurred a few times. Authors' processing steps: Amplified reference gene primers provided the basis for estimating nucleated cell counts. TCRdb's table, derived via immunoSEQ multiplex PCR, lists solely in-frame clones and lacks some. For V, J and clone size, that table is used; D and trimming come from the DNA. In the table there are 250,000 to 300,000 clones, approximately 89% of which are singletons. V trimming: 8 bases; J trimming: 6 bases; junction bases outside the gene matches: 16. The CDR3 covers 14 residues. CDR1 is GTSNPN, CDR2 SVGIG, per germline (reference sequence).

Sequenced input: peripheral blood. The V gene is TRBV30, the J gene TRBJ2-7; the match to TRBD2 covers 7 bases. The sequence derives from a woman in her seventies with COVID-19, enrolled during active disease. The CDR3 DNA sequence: TGTGCCGGGACTAAGGGCGGGAGTTTGCTCGAGCAGTACTTC. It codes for CAGTKGGSLLEQYF.